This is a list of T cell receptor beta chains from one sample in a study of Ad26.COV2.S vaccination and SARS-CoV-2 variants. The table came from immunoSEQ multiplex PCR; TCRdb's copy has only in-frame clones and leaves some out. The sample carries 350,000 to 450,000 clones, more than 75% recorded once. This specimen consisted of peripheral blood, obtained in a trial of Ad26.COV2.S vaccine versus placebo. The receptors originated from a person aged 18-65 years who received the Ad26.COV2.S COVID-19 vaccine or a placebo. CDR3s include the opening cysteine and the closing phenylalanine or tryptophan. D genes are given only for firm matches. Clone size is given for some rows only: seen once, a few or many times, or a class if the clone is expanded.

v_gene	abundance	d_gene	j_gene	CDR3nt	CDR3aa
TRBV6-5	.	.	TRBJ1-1	TGTGCCAGCAGTCTAAATAGGGGAGTGAACACTGAAGCTTTCTTT	CASSLNRGVNTEAFF
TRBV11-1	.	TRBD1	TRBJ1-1	TGTGCCAGCAGCCGAGGGACAGGGAACACTGAAGCTTTCTTT	CASSRGTGNTEAFF
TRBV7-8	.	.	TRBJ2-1	TGTGCCAGCAGCTTATTGGTTAGAGGGGACAACAATGAGCAGTTCTTC	CASSLLVRGDNNEQFF
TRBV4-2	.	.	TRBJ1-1	TGTGCCAGCAGTGAAGCCGACATGAACACTGAAGCTTTCTTT	CASSEADMNTEAFF
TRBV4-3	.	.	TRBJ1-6	TGCGCCAGCAGCCAAGAAGGGGACCAAGGGATTTCACCCCTCCACTTT	CASSQEGDQGISPLHF
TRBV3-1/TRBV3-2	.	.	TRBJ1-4	TGTGCCAGCAGCCAAGCTGACCCCGGAAAACTGTTTTTT	CASSQADPGKLFF
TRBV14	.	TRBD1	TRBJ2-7	TGTGCCAGCAGCCACGGAGTCTTTACAGGGGGCGCGTCCTACGAGCAGTACTTC	CASSHGVFTGGASYEQYF
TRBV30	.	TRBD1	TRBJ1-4	TGTGCCTGGGGACAGGGATTTGAAAAACTGTTTTTT	CAWGQGFEKLFF
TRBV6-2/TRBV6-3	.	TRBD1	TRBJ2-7	TGTGCCAGCAGCTACTTCCGGGACAGTATCTACGAGCAGTACTTC	CASSYFRDSIYEQYF
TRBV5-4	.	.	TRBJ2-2	TGTGCCAGCAGCTTGGGGGCCCCCGGGGAGCTGTTTTTT	CASSLGAPGELFF
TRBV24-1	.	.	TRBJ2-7	TGTGCCACCAGTGATAAAGGGTCCGACGAGCAGTACTTC	CATSDKGSDEQYF
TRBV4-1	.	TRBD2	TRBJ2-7	TGCGCCAGCAGCGAGCGGGCGGGGGGACTTCTATACGAGCAGTACTTC	CASSERAGGLLYEQYF
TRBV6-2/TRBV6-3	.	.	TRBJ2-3	TGTGCCAGCAGTTCGGTGGATACGCAGTATTTT	CASSSVDTQYF
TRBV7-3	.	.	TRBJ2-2	TGTGCCAGCAGCTTAAACCAGGGGAACACCGGGGAGCTGTTTTTT	CASSLNQGNTGELFF
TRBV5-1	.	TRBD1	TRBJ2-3	TGCGCCAGCAGCTGGAGGGACAGGGGCACAGATACGCAGTATTTT	CASSWRDRGTDTQYF
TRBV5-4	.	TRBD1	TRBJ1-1	TGTGCCAGCAGCGGCAGGGACAGGGGCACTGAAGCTTTCTTT	CASSGRDRGTEAFF
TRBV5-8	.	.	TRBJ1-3	TGTGCCAGCAGCCCCGGACATTCCGTAGACACCATATATTTT	CASSPGHSVDTIYF
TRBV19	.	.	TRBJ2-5	TGTGCCAGTAGCAGGGAGGAGGAGACCCAGTACTTC	CASSREEETQYF
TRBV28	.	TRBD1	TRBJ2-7	TGTGCCAGCAGTTCCGGTTCGGGACAGGGCCACTACGAGCAGTACTTC	CASSSGSGQGHYEQYF
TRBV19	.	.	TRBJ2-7	TGTGCCAGTAGTAAATGGATTTCTGACTACGAGCAGTACTTC	CASSKWISDYEQYF
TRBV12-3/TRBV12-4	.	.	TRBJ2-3	TGTGCCAGCAGTCCCAACAGGGTTACGCAGTATTTT	CASSPNRVTQYF
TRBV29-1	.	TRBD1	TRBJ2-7	TGCAGCGGAGGACAGGGGGACGAGCAGTACTTC	CSGGQGDEQYF
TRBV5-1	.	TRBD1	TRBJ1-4	TGCGCCAGCAGCATACAGGGGGCGCGATCTGAAAAACTGTTTTTT	CASSIQGARSEKLFF
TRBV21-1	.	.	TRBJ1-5	TGTGCCAGCAGCAATCAGCCCCAGCATTTT	CASSNQPQHF
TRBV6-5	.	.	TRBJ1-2	TGTGCCAGCAGTTTCGCATCTAGATATGGCTACACCTTC	CASSFASRYGYTF
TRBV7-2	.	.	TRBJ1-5	TGTGCCAGCAGCCGGGGAGATAGACGGATCAATCAGCCCCAGCATTTT	CASSRGDRRINQPQHF
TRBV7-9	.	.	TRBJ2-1	TGTGCCAGCAGCCCCAGAGGGGGGGCCTACAATGAGCAGTTCTTC	CASSPRGGAYNEQFF
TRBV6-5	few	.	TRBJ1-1	TGTGCCAGCAGGGAGAGGGTCACTGAAGCTTTCTTT	CASRERVTEAFF
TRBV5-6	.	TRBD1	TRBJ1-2	TGTGCCAGCAGCTTAGACAGGGACTATGGCTACACCTTC	CASSLDRDYGYTF
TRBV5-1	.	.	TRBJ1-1	TGCGCCAGCAGCTTGTTGGGGCGCACTGAAGCTTTCTTT	CASSLLGRTEAFF
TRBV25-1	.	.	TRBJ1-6	TGTGCCAGCAGTGATTGGAGCAATAATTCACCCCTCCACTTT	CASSDWSNNSPLHF
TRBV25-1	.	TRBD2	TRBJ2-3	TGTGCCAGCACGAGAAGCGGGGGGGCCACAGATACGCAGTATTTT	CASTRSGGATDTQYF
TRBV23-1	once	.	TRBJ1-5	TGCGCCAGCAGTCAATCCGCCCGGAAGGTCCTTCTTAAAGATTTTAGCAATCAGCCCCAGCATTTT	CASSQSARKVLLKDFSNQPQHF
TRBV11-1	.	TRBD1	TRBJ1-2	TGTGCCAGCAGCTTTACAGGGGGCGATGGCTACACCTTC	CASSFTGGDGYTF
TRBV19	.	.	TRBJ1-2	TGTGCCAGTGGTCTAGGAGGGTTTAACTATGGCTACACCTTC	CASGLGGFNYGYTF
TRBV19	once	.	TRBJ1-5	TGTGCCAGTAGTATATTGCGAACAGCGATCGGGCAGCCCCAGCATTTT	CASSILRTAIGQPQHF
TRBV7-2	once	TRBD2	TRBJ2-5	TGTGCCAGCAGCTTAACTAGGGCGGGGGTAGAGACCCAGTACTTC	CASSLTRAGVETQYF
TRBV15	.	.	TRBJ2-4	TGTGCCACCAGCGGGACCGCGGGACTGGGCATTCAGTACTTC	CATSGTAGLGIQYF
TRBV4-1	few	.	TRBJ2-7	TGCGCCAGCAGCCAACAGATCTCCTACGAGCAGTACTTC	CASSQQISYEQYF
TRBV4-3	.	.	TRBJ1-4	TGCGCCAGCAGCCAAGATCGTAGGGATGAAAAACTGTTTTTT	CASSQDRRDEKLFF
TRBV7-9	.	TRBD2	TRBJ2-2	TGTGCCAGCAGCTTAGGCGGGGGGCCCACCGGGGAGCTGTTTTTT	CASSLGGGPTGELFF
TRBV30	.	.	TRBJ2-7	TGTGCCTGGAGTGTACGGTGGGGTGACGAGCAGTACTTC	CAWSVRWGDEQYF
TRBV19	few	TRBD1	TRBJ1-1	TGTGCCAGTAGTATAGACCAGGGGGCAGCTTTCTTT	CASSIDQGAAFF
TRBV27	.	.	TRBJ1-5	TGTGCCAGCAGTTTCATGGCGGCTCCTAATCAGCCCCAGCATTTT	CASSFMAAPNQPQHF
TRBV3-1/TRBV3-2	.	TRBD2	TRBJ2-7	TGTGCCAGCAGCCAAGTCACGGGGGGGGAGCGCTACGAGCAGTACTTC	CASSQVTGGERYEQYF
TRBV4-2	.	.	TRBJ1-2	TGTGCCAGCAGCCAAGGGGAGGGAGGGGACTATGGCTACACCTTC	CASSQGEGGDYGYTF
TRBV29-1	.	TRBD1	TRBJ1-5	TGCAGCGTAAGGGCAGGGGGCGAGAGCAATCAGCCCCAGCATTTT	CSVRAGGESNQPQHF
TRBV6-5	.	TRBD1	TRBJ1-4	TGTGCCAGCAGTTTGCACAGGGGAAACCGCGAAAAACTGTTTTTT	CASSLHRGNREKLFF
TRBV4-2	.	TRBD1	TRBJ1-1	TGTGCCAGCACCGGGACAGAATTTTCTACTGAAGCTTTCTTT	CASTGTEFSTEAFF
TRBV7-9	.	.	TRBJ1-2	TGTGCCAGCGGGAAGGGTGTGGGAAAATATGGCTACACCTTC	CASGKGVGKYGYTF
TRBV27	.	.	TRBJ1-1	TGTGCCAGCAGTTTCTCTGACAGGTCCAACACTGAAGCTTTCTTT	CASSFSDRSNTEAFF
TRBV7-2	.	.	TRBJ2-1	TGTGCCAGCAGGGAAAGGGGGACGGACTTCTACAATGAGCAGTTCTTC	CASRERGTDFYNEQFF
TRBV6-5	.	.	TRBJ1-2	TGTGCCAGCAGGTCTATGGACGGACTCCTCTTC	CASRSMDGLLF